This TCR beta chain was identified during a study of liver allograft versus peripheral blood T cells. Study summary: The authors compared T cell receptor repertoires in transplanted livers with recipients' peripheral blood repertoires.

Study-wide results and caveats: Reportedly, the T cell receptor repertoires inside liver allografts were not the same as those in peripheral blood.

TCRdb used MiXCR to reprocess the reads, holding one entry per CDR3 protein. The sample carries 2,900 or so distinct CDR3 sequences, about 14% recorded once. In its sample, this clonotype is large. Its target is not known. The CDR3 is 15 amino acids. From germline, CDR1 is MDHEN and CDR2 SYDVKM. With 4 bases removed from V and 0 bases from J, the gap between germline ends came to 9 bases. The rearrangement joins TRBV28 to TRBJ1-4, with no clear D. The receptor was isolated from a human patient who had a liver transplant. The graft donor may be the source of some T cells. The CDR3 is CASSYSPATNEKLFF. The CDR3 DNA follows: TGTGCCAGCAGTTACAGCCCCGCAACTAATGAAAAACTGTTTTTT.